One and the same sample provided the 9 T cell receptor beta chains below, sequenced in a study of brain T cells in children with intractable seizures. Time point described: blood from clinic visit 5 months post-surgery; TSC patient then seizure free. TCRdb's copy holds only in-frame clones and misses some; the assay was immunoSEQ multiplex PCR. This table has 300,000 to 400,000 clones, 93% appearing once. This material consisted of peripheral blood, taken roughly 5 months after surgery. All receptors derive from a boy in the first two years of life with tuberous sclerosis and intractable seizures.

V and J are TRBV29-1 and TRBJ2-7, with TRBD1 matching over 8 bases. There are 13 residues in the CDR3. Trimming cost V 1 base and J 2 bases; bases outside gene matches: 1. Germline CDR1 and CDR2: SQVTM and ANQGSEA. CDR3 protein: CSVEVGQAYEQYF. CDR3 nucleotide sequence: TGCAGCGTTGAAGTGGGACAGGCCTACGAGCAGTACTTC.

The chain joins TRBV9 to TRBJ2-7; 11 positions agree with TRBD1. CDR3 length: 15 amino acids. In germline, CDR1 is SGDLS, CDR2 YYNGEE. Trimming took 0 bases from V and 5 from J; bases not matched to a gene: 4. CDR3 residues: CASSVGTGGADEQYF. Written as DNA, the CDR3 is TGTGCCAGCAGCGTAGGGACAGGGGGCGCAGACGAGCAGTACTTC. The full variable domain, in which reference TRBV9 and TRBJ2-7 provide the parts outside the CDR3, is DSGVTQTPKHLITATGQRVTLRCSPRSGDLSVYWYQQSLDQGLQFLIQYYNGEERAKGNILERFSAQQFPDLHSELNLSSLELGDSALYFCASSVGTGGADEQYFGPGTRLTVT.

The rearrangement joins TRBV6-6 to TRBJ1-3, with 10 bases lining up with TRBD1. The CDR3 spans 16 residues. The trim removed 0 bases at V and 3 bases at J, leaving 2 bases unmatched. Germline-derived CDR1 and CDR2 are MNHNY and SVGAGI (reference sequence). In DNA, the CDR3 is TGTGCCAGCAGTTACTCGACAGGGGGCAATGGAAACACCATATATTTT. This gives the protein CASSYSTGGNGNTIYF.

CDR3 in amino acids: CAWSVRRDTEAFF. DNA of the CDR3: TGTGCCTGGAGTGTACGTCGGGACACTGAAGCTTTCTTT. The V gene is TRBV30, the J gene TRBJ1-1; D not resolved. Germline V gene sequence: CDR1 GTSNPN, CDR2 SVGIG (reference sequence). The CDR3 runs to 13 residues. V was shortened by 0 bases and J by 3 bases, with 8 bases between the two germline ends.

The chain combines TRBV5-1 with TRBJ2-1, with D maybe TRBD2 (5 bases). In germline, CDR1 is SGHRS, CDR2 YFSETQ. V dropped 7 bases and J dropped 2 bases, with 16 bases sitting between them. The CDR3 has 15 residues. In DNA, the CDR3 is TGCGCCAGCGCTGACGGGGTAGAAACCTACAATGAGCAGTTCTTC. It is translated as CASADGVETYNEQFF.

V and J are TRBV5-4 and TRBJ1-2; unclear D gene. This CDR3 has 13 residues. Germline CDR1 SGHNT, CDR2 YYREEE (reference sequence). Trimming removed 2 bases at V and 0 bases at J, with 5 bases between. The CDR3 is CASSLVANYGYTF. The DNA for the CDR3 is TGTGCCAGCAGCTTAGTCGCTAACTATGGCTACACCTTC.

This clone was detected a few times. The V call is TRBV19, the J call TRBJ2-7; D is unresolved. Trimming cost V 1 base and J 1 base, with 8 bases left between them. Germline-derived CDR1 and CDR2 are LNHDA and SQIVND (reference sequence). The CDR3 is 14 residues long. DNA for the CDR3: TGTGCCAGTAGTATAGGAAAGGGATCCTACGAGCAGTACTTC. Protein sequence: CASSIGKGSYEQYF.

The chain couples TRBV28 to TRBJ2-7; 12 positions match TRBD1. Germline loops: CDR1 MDHEN, CDR2 SYDVKM. Trimming at V came to 2 bases and at J to 0 bases, leaving 2 bases not matched to a gene. The CDR3 is 16 residues long. The CDR3 DNA reads as TGTGCCAGCAGTTTACGGGACAGGGGGCCCTCCTACGAGCAGTACTTC. Protein: CASSLRDRGPSYEQYF.

In nucleotides, the CDR3 is TGCAGCGTCCCGACTCCGGGACAGGGGGGAGAGACCCAGTACTTC. Translation: CSVPTPGQGGETQYF. V usage is TRBV29-1 and J usage is TRBJ2-5; 11 nucleotides agree with TRBD1. Per germline, CDR1 SQVTM and CDR2 ANQGSEA. CDR3 size: 15 residues. Trimming took 6 bases from V and 4 from J; bases not matched to a gene: 10.